This is a list of T cell receptor beta chains from one sample in a study of cytomegalovirus exposure and HLA in healthy donors. This table comes from immunoSEQ multiplex PCR, and its TCRdb copy is limited to in-frame clones, with some not included. The sample lists over 150,000 clones, about 70% occurring once. The sequenced sample was PBMCs. The receptors derive from a man younger than 35 in good health and CMV-seronegative. Each CDR3 is given without its conserved first and last residue. The D gene is left open where the match is weak.

j_gene	v_gene	len	d_gene	CDR3aa
TRBJ1-1	TRBV29-1	12	TRBD1	SVARGQHDTEAF
TRBJ2-1	TRBV6-1	12	TRBD2	ASTTSASVSEQF
TRBJ2-5	TRBV5-1	14	TRBD2	ASSPQSGGFGETQY
TRBJ2-1	TRBV13	12	TRBD2	ASLRAGAYNEQF
TRBJ2-7	TRBV4-2	13	TRBD2	ASSQAGTRTYEQY
TRBJ1-1	TRBV4-1	11	TRBD1	ASSQGTGLEAF
TRBJ1-1	TRBV27	11	-	ASTRRGNTEAF
TRBJ1-5	TRBV19	15	-	ASSIDRQVYSNQPQH
TRBJ2-3	TRBV27	12	-	ASSLSQGTDTQY
TRBJ2-5	TRBV13	13	TRBD2	ASSIGLAGGETQY
TRBJ2-7	TRBV2	14	TRBD1	ASSVAGQGISYEQY
TRBJ2-3	TRBV9	14	TRBD2	ASSLESGVGTDTQY
TRBJ1-5	TRBV4-1	13	TRBD1	ASSQVDRDNQPQH
TRBJ1-1	TRBV5-4	9	-	ASSFGTEAF
TRBJ2-3	TRBV5-6	13	TRBD1	ASSFMYRGYDTQY
TRBJ1-2	TRBV7-9	10	-	ASSLIGAGYT
TRBJ2-2	TRBV7-3	13	-	ASSLRDRATGELF
TRBJ2-5	TRBV5-6	12	-	ASSFRGYQETQY
TRBJ1-4	TRBV5-1	14	TRBD1	ASSFFTGQGDEKLF
TRBJ2-1	TRBV4-2	12	-	ASSQDSGNNEQF
TRBJ1-6	TRBV2	15	TRBD1	ASSEARGQGANSPLH
TRBJ1-2	TRBV7-2	12	-	ASSLRPGEGGYT
TRBJ2-5	TRBV7-2	13	TRBD2	ASSLGLAGRETQY
TRBJ2-1	TRBV9	12	-	ASSVTPGRNEQF
TRBJ1-1	TRBV27	10	-	ASSQTGTEAF
TRBJ2-7	TRBV6-5	13	TRBD1	ASSYRGQATYEQY
TRBJ2-1	TRBV28	13	TRBD1	ASSRGDSSYNEQF
TRBJ2-1	TRBV2	13	-	ASSADYSSYNEQF
TRBJ2-5	TRBV11-2	11	-	ASSLGRQETQY
TRBJ2-2	TRBV18	13	-	ASSPGELGIGELF
TRBJ1-1	TRBV28	13	-	ASSSSEGLDTEAF
-	TRBV2	13	TRBD1	ASRTGGLYQETQY
TRBJ2-5	TRBV9	13	-	ASSVEAAAQETQY
TRBJ1-1	TRBV27	13	TRBD1	ASSLGAGGPTEAF
TRBJ2-5	TRBV30	11	TRBD1	AWRGTGQETQY
TRBJ2-1	TRBV19	15	TRBD2	ASSIQFAGDLYNEQF
TRBJ1-5	TRBV6-6	12	TRBD1	ASSTGTGYQPQH
TRBJ2-2	TRBV11-2	13	TRBD1	ASSFATGGTGELF
TRBJ1-4	TRBV2	14	-	ASSRGTALVNEKLF
TRBJ2-7	TRBV18	13	-	ASSPPGPVSYEQY
TRBJ2-2	TRBV4-1	12	-	ASSQPRNTGELF
TRBJ1-4	TRBV6-5	12	-	ASSSARPNEKLF
TRBJ2-2	TRBV28	13	TRBD2	ASSSAGGRSGELF
TRBJ2-4	TRBV27	14	TRBD1	ASSPKSGTGINSQY
TRBJ1-4	TRBV28	12	-	ASIPRRGNEKLF
TRBJ2-2	TRBV19	10	TRBD1	ASSKQGGELF
TRBJ2-5	TRBV28	14	TRBD2	ASSPASGGIQETQY
TRBJ2-7	TRBV6-5	11	-	ASSYGSGYEQY
TRBJ2-7	TRBV4-2	12	TRBD2	ASSQDKRGYEQY
TRBJ2-2	TRBV2	13	TRBD1	ASGPGTGMTGELF
TRBJ1-1	TRBV6-6	12	-	ASSYSQESTEAF
TRBJ2-7	TRBV6-1	13	TRBD1	ASKKTMGTGDEQY
TRBJ1-6	TRBV9	14	TRBD1	ASSVAPRTGNSPLH